This section outlines one T cell receptor beta chain sequence together with its context. Its antigen remains unknown. These data originate in a study of early T cells in non-severe SARS-CoV-2 infection. General study results and limits: Private and CD4 specificities were missed by VDJdb matching, which favored anti-spike CD8 responses.

TCRdb re-called the 5' RACE reads with MiXCR, one entry per CDR3 protein. This sample has 60,000 or so distinct CDR3 sequences, with roughly 13% found just once. Germline CDR1 reads SGHRS; CDR2 reads YFSETQ. J lost 2 bases, V lost 4 bases, and 5 bases had no gene match. CDR3 size: 14 residues. This clonotype originated in an adult who was a healthcare worker with PCR-confirmed SARS-CoV-2 infection or an uninfected control (not recorded which). The chain joins TRBV5-1 to TRBJ2-5; 7 nucleotides line up with TRBD2. Sequenced: whole blood. CDR3 in amino acids: CASSVTSPQETQYF. The CDR3 coding sequence is TGCGCCAGCAGCGTGACTAGCCCTCAAGAGACCCAGTACTTC.